The clone carrying this TCR beta chain appeared a few times. Its antigen is unknown. This sample was included in a study of regulatory T cells in long-lasting Graves disease. General study points: TCR diversity was lower in persistent Graves' patients than in newly diagnosed ones.

Libraries of TCR beta came from iRepertoire HTBI primers plus Arm-PCR of CDR3 regions. TCRdb called the multiplex PCR reads again in MiXCR, with one record for every CDR3 protein. Of approximately 400,000 distinct CDR3 sequences listed, about 12% are singletons. Time point here: newly diagnosed GD, antithyroid drugs for less than 3 months. The TCR library was prepared using RNA isolated from PBMCs. The V end was cut by 6 bases, the J end by 0 bases, with 9 bases between. This CDR3 has 13 residues. Germline CDR1 and CDR2: MDHEN and SYDVKM. This sample also appeared in a second study, on T cells in Graves' hyperthyroidism and ophthalmopathy. As reported in that work: The TCR CDR3 was amplified in a first-round RT-PCR using the HTBI primer set. The model anticipated ophthalmopathy a median about 6.5 months pre-onset.

Sequences were derived from peripheral blood mononuclear cells (PBMCs), sampled at new diagnosis, from a patient treated with antithyroid drugs. The sequence came from a woman aged 18-35 years with Graves disease. The J gene is TRBJ2-7, the V gene TRBV28, with D hard to call. The CDR3 DNA sequence: TGTGCCAGCAGGGACCTGAGCTCCTACGAGCAGTACTTC. Its translation: CASRDLSSYEQYF.